This T cell receptor beta chain was identified in a study of Ad26.COV2.S vaccination and SARS-CoV-2 variants. CDR3 size: 16 residues. Germline CDR1 is SGHTA and CDR2 is FQGNSA. The junction had 8 bases not matched to a gene; V was cut back by 5 bases and J by 2 bases. Sequencing was performed with immunoSEQ multiplex PCR; in TCRdb, only in-frame clones are kept and a portion is missing. The sample holds approximately 350,000 clones, 83% seen once. Treatment denoted: around 19 received Ad26.COV2.S at low or high dose, single or two shots; about 5 received placebo; per-sample allocation not given. Sampling took place 63 days after the first vaccine or placebo injection.

The V and J genes are TRBV7-2 and TRBJ2-5; TRBD1 agrees at 10 bases. The sequenced sample was peripheral blood, obtained in a trial of Ad26.COV2.S vaccine versus placebo. The origin of this receptor is a person between 18 and 65 years old who received the Ad26.COV2.S COVID-19 vaccine or a placebo. The CDR3 protein is CASSSRDRGEQETQYF. CDR3 bases: TGTGCCAGCAGCAGCCGGGACAGGGGTGAGCAAGAGACCCAGTACTTC.